The source of this T cell receptor (beta chain) is a study of T cell repertoires in aging, cancer and after chemotherapy. The template was genomic DNA from peripheral blood, not RNA. Trimming removed 7 bases from V and 3 bases from J; junction bases left unmatched: 6. Germline CDR1 reads LNHDA; CDR2 reads SQIVND (reference sequence). The CDR3 loop spans 14 amino acids. Rearranged V-D-J TRB sequences were amplified with a mixed TRB-A/B primer pool. Each CDR3 protein gets one entry after TCRdb re-called the multiplex PCR reads with MiXCR. The sample holds over 800 distinct CDR3 sequences; just over 85% are singletons and the top ten take about 4.2%.

The source material was blood. This receptor was identified in a human donor with a solid tumor. The V gene is TRBV19, the J gene TRBJ1-5, with 7 bases identical to TRBD1. The CDR3 loop reads CASTADRSNQPQHF. The CDR3 coding sequence is TGTGCCAGTACCGCGGACAGGTCCAATCAGCCCCAGCATTTT. The full variable domain, rest sourced from reference TRBV19 and TRBJ1-5, is DGGITQSPKYLFRKEGQNVTLSCEQNLNHDAMYWYRQDPGQGLRLIYYSQIVNDFQKGDIAEGYSVSREKKESFPLTVTSAQKNPTAFYLCASTADRSNQPQHFGDGTRLSIL.